The 20 T cell receptor beta chains given below trace back to one sample, sequenced in a study of blood T cell repertoires in COVID-19 (dated by TCRdb to 2019 to 2021). Receptor libraries were prepared by the immunoSEQ multiplex PCR assay. TCRdb mirrors the immuneACCESS table, restricted to in-frame sequences. Some clones are absent from its copies; in checked studies, under half trace to an unresolved V gene, and the reason for the others is unknown. The sample contains about 90,000 clones, approximately 86% of them found a single time. Together, the top ten hold more than 1% of the sample. The sample was peripheral blood. The origin of the receptors is an elderly man with active or convalescent COVID-19.

The chain uses TRBV27 and TRBJ1-2; maybe TRBD1 (5 bases). Germline V gene data show CDR1 as MNHEY and CDR2 as SMNVEV (reference sequence). The CDR3 loop spans 14 amino acids. With 3 bases removed from V and 4 bases from J, the gap between germline ends came to 12 bases. This CDR3 reads CASSFHRGAYGYTF. The CDR3, as DNA: TGTGCCAGCAGTTTCCATCGCGGGGCCTATGGCTACACCTTC.

Here the CDR3 reads CASSLNAGDNSPLHF. The CDR3 DNA follows: TGCGCCAGCAGCCTAAATGCAGGGGATAATTCACCCCTCCACTTT. The chain is built from TRBV4-3 and TRBJ1-6, with a possible D match to TRBD1 (6 bases). The CDR3 is 15 residues long. The V end lost 4 bases, the J end lost 5 bases, and 12 bases lay between the germline ends. Per germline, CDR1 LGHNA and CDR2 YSLEER.

The chain links TRBV4-2 to TRBJ2-7, with 7 bases fitting TRBD1. The germline V gene has CDR1 LGHNA and CDR2 YNFKEQ. Trimming removed 1 base from V and 0 bases from J; junction bases left unmatched: 12. The CDR3 runs to 18 residues. Here the CDR3 DNA reads TGTGCCAGCAGCCAAGTCGGTGCCGGGACAGCCTTCTCCTACGAGCAGTACTTC. Translation gives CASSQVGAGTAFSYEQYF.

This sequence joins TRBV18 and TRBJ2-3, with 9 positions matching TRBD2. V gave up 4 bases and J gave up 0 bases; unmatched junction bases: 5. The CDR3 length is 16 residues. Per the germline V gene, CDR1 is KGHSH and CDR2 is LQKENI. The CDR3 is CASSLSSGESTDTQYF. The CDR3 DNA is TGTGCCAGCTCACTCTCTAGCGGGGAAAGCACAGATACGCAGTATTTT.

The chain recombines TRBV6-5 with TRBJ2-7; 9 bases fit TRBD1. The CDR3 contains 14 residues. Germline V gives CDR1 MNHEY, CDR2 SVGAGI. Trimming cost V 2 bases and J 3 bases; bases outside gene matches: 2. The CDR3 region has the DNA TGTGCCAGCAGTTACGACAGGGGGGGCTACGAGCAGTACTTC. Amino acids: CASSYDRGGYEQYF.

V usage is TRBV6-5 and J usage is TRBJ1-2; D uncertain. The length of the CDR3 is 10 residues. The germline CDR1 and CDR2 sequences are MNHEY and SVGAGI. V was cut by 8 bases and J by 7 bases, with 8 bases left in between. The CDR3 DNA sequence: TGTGCCAGCCAAGCCGGTGGCTACACCTTC. This gives the protein CASQAGGYTF.

The genes are TRBV6-5 and TRBJ2-7; 7 bases are a match to TRBD1. The CDR3 has 12 residues. Trimming cost V 7 bases and J 6 bases; bases outside gene matches: 6. Germline V CDR1 and CDR2: MNHEY, SVGAGI. Written as DNA, the CDR3 is TGTGCCAGCAACGAGTCAGGGGGCGAGCAGTACTTC. This translates into CASNESGGEQYF.

The chain carries TRBV27 and TRBJ1-2, with 10 bases lining up with TRBD1. The CDR3 runs 14 residues. The germline V gene has CDR1 MNHEY and CDR2 SMNVEV (reference sequence). J gave up 4 bases and V 5 bases, and 4 bases lay outside the gene matches. The CDR3 sequence: CASSPRQGAYGYTF. CDR3 coding DNA: TGTGCCAGCAGTCCCAGACAGGGGGCCTATGGCTACACCTTC.

This clone has more than one count but fewer than ten. The chain combines TRBV4-1 with TRBJ2-4; D is possibly TRBD2 (5 bases). Germline V lookup: CDR1 MGHRA, CDR2 YSYEKL. This CDR3 is built from 17 residues. The V end lost 1 base, the J end lost 0 bases, and 13 bases lay between the germline ends. In DNA, the CDR3 is TGCGCCAGCAGCCAAGGGGCTCTAGGACTAGCCAAAAACATTCAGTACTTC. This encodes CASSQGALGLAKNIQYF.

This rearrangement joins TRBV28 to TRBJ1-2, with 7 bases fitting TRBD1. The germline V gene encodes CDR1 MDHEN and CDR2 SYDVKM. V lost 6 bases and J lost 0; bases outside the gene matches: 7. The CDR3 contains 15 residues. Here the CDR3 reads CASRARGNANYGYTF. CDR3 in DNA: TGTGCCAGCAGAGCCAGGGGGAATGCTAACTATGGCTACACCTTC.

This chain connects TRBV2 to TRBJ2-1; 8 bases agree with TRBD1. V gave up 5 bases and J gave up 6 bases; unmatched junction bases: 3. This CDR3 region has 13 residues. Germline V gives CDR1 SNHLY, CDR2 FYNNEI. The CDR3 is CASSWTGSNEQFF. The CDR3 bases are TGTGCCAGCAGTTGGACAGGGTCCAATGAGCAGTTCTTC.

The sample holds one count of this clone. V and J are TRBV5-1 and TRBJ2-1, with D perhaps TRBD1 (5 bases). The CDR3 sequence is 15 residues long. Looked up from germline, CDR1 is SGHRS and CDR2 is YFSETQ. V was cut by 4 bases and J by 4 bases, with 15 bases left in between. Here the CDR3 reads CASSPAGRQYNEQFF. CDR3 DNA: TGCGCCAGCAGCCCGGCTGGAAGACAGTACAATGAGCAGTTCTTC.

The chain carries TRBV7-3 and TRBJ2-3, with 14 nucleotides matching TRBD2. CDR1 SGHTA and CDR2 FQGTGA come from the germline V gene. V lost 5 bases and J lost 4; bases outside the gene matches: 5. The CDR3 consists of 16 residues. The CDR3 DNA is TGTGCCAGCAGCCCCGGGACTAGCGGGAGATCAGATACGCAGTATTTT. Translating gives CASSPGTSGRSDTQYF.

The V gene is TRBV10-3, the J gene TRBJ2-3, with a tentative D call TRBD2 (5 bases). The CDR3 loop spans 17 amino acids. The V end lost 6 bases, the J end lost 1 base, and 20 bases lay between the germline ends. Germline lookup yields CDR1 ENHRY and CDR2 SYGVKD. The CDR3 loop reads CAISPFSGVGGTDTQYF. For the CDR3, the DNA is TGTGCCATCAGCCCCTTCTCCGGGGTCGGGGGCACAGATACGCAGTATTTT.

CDR3 region: CASSWGLAAYEQYF. The CDR3 DNA reads as TGCGCCAGCAGCTGGGGACTAGCAGCGTACGAGCAGTACTTC. J is TRBJ2-7 and V is TRBV5-1; 9 bases align to TRBD2. J was trimmed by 4 bases and V by 3 bases; bases with no gene match: 5. The CDR3 totals 14 residues. Germline V CDR1 and CDR2: SGHRS, YFSETQ.

The genes are TRBV9 and TRBJ2-3; 8 bases match TRBD2. The CDR3 is made up of 16 amino acids. Germline assignment: CDR1 SGDLS and CDR2 YYNGEE. V trimming: 3 bases; J trimming: 2 bases; junction bases outside the gene matches: 8. This chain's CDR3 is CASSELAGPPTDTQYF. The CDR3 DNA reads TGTGCCAGCAGCGAGCTAGCGGGCCCCCCCACAGATACGCAGTATTTT.

V is TRBV2 and J is TRBJ2-3; 11 nucleotides match TRBD2. V shed 7 bases, J shed 1 base, and the junction held 4 bases outside the gene matches. The CDR3 extends over 15 amino acids. Germline loops: CDR1 SNHLY, CDR2 FYNNEI. The CDR3, as DNA: TGTGCCAGCAAGATACTAGCGGGGGGCACAGATACGCAGTATTTT. Protein: CASKILAGGTDTQYF.

This sequence joins TRBV7-9 and TRBJ2-3; D is unclear. The germline V and J ends were trimmed by 5 bases and 6 bases, with 18 bases remaining between them. Germline V gene lookup returns CDR1 SEHNR and CDR2 FQNEAQ (reference sequence). The CDR3 spans 15 residues. In DNA, the CDR3 is TGTGCCAGCAGCCCTCCAGGTTCCCTAAAGGATACGCAGTATTTT. Translating gives CASSPPGSLKDTQYF.

The gene calls are TRBV4-3 and TRBJ1-1; D is ambiguous. Germline lookup yields CDR1 LGHNA and CDR2 YSLEER. This CDR3 has 13 residues. The V and J ends lost 4 bases and 0 bases respectively, with 6 bases between them. CDR3 sequence: CASSPGLNTEAFF. The CDR3 DNA is TGCGCCAGCAGCCCGGGGTTGAACACTGAAGCTTTCTTT.

This chain joins TRBV4-3 and TRBJ2-1; D is uncertain. CDR1 LGHNA and CDR2 YSLEER come from the germline V gene. The ends were cut back, 2 bases at V and 8 bases at J, with 10 bases in the middle. This CDR3 is 13 amino acids long. The CDR3 DNA is TGCGCCAGCAGCCAACGTACCCGGGATGAGCAGTTCTTC. This encodes CASSQRTRDEQFF.